This T cell receptor beta chain originates from a study of blood T cell repertoires in COVID-19. Assay used: immunoSEQ multiplex PCR; TCRdb lists only in-frame clones, some missing. Of 250,000 to 300,000 clones listed, around 84% are singletons. Everyone who took part was roughly 18 to 90 years old, and they came from 24 US areas. This CDR3 spans 16 amino acids. The ends were cut back, 1 base at V and 0 bases at J, with 10 bases in the middle. Looked up from germline, CDR1 is KGHSH and CDR2 is LQKENI. Sequencing was carried out using PBMCs or T cells enriched from blood (not recorded which). This TCR came from a man younger than 45 with acute COVID-19. This chain links TRBV18 with TRBJ1-3; no definite D call. CDR3 amino acids: CASSPRAGHSGNTIYF. The CDR3 bases are TGTGCCAGCTCACCACGGGCAGGCCACTCTGGAAACACCATATATTTT. Complete variable domain (other parts from reference TRBV18 and TRBJ1-3): NAGVMQNPRHLVRRRGQEARLRCSPMKGHSHVYWYRQLPEEGLKFMVYLQKENIIDESGMPKERFSAEFPKEGPSILRIQQVVRGDSAAYFCASSPRAGHSGNTIYFGEGSWLTVV.